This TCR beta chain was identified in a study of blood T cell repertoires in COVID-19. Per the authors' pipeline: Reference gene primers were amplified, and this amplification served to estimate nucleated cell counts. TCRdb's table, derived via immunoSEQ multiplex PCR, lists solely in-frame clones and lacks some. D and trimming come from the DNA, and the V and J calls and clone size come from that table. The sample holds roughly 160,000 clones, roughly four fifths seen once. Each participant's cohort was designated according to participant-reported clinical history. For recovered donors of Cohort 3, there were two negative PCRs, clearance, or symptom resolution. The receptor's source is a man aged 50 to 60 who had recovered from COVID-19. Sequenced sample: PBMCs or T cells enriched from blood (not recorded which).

This CDR3 is CASTPGVESNQPQHF. The CDR3 nucleotides are TGTGCCAGCACGCCAGGGGTGGAGAGCAATCAGCCCCAGCATTTT. The chain uses TRBV9 and TRBJ1-5; a possible D gene is TRBD1 (6 bases). CDR1 is SGDLS, CDR2 YYNGEE, per germline. V lost 6 bases to trimming and J lost 1 base, with 14 bases between them. The CDR3 has 15 residues.